The T cell receptor beta chain under discussion was sequenced for a study of shared clonotypes between healthy human individuals. For this clone: The antigen is undetermined.

None of the donors, who were healthy HIV-negative adults, had recently had acute infections or vaccinations. A CD45RA-negative memory subset and a CD45RA+ naive subset were separated from the CD4+ cells. Points from the study as a whole: Tissue TCR repertoires likely differ from these blood-only repertoires. Researchers found naive subsets generally carried larger estimated richness than memory subsets.

CDR3 size: 16 residues. Germline lookup yields CDR1 KGHSH and CDR2 LQKENI. Trimming removed 1 base from V and 0 bases from J, with 10 bases in between. Using immunoSEQ multiplex PCR, the repertoire was profiled, and TCRdb retains in-frame clones only, with some absent. The data hold around 1.6 million clones, with 95% to 99% observed a single time. The chain recombines TRBV18 with TRBJ2-4, with D possibly matching TRBD1 (5 bases). Specimen: naive CD4+ T cells sorted from blood. Subset here: CD45RA+ positively selected. The sequence was obtained from a man younger than 45 in good health. The CDR3 is CASSPQTVGAKNIQYF. The CDR3 region has the DNA TGTGCCAGCTCACCACAGACAGTCGGAGCCAAAAACATTCAGTACTTC.